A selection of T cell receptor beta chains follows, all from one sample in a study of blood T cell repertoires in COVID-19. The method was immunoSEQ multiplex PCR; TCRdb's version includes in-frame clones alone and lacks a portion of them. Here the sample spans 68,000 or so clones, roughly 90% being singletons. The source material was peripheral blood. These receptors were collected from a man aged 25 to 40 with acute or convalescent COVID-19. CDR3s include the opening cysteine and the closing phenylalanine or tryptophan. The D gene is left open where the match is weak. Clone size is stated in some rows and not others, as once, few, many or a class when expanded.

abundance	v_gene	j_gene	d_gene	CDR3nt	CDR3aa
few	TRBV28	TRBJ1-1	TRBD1	TGTGCCAGCACCCTCCCAGGGGGCGCGGCCATGAACACTGAAGCTTTCTTT	CASTLPGGAAMNTEAFF
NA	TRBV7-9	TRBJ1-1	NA	TGTGCCAGCAGCGGCCTTGCCGAGAGGAGGAAAGCTTTCTTT	CASSGLAERRKAFF
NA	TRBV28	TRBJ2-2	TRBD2	TGTGCCAGCAGTTATATGATCGTTAGCGGGAGGGCCGTCGACGGGGAGCTGTTTTTT	CASSYMIVSGRAVDGELFF
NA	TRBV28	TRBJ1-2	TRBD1	TGTGCCAGCAGTTCCCGGGACAGGGACGGCTACACCTTC	CASSSRDRDGYTF
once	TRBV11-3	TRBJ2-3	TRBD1	TGTGCCAGCAGCTGGACCGGGACAGGGTCGTTGTATTTT	CASSWTGTGSLYF
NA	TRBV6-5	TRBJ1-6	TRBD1	TGTGCCAGCAGTTACCCGGACAGGGGATCACCCCTCCACTTT	CASSYPDRGSPLHF
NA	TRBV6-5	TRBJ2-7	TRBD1	TGTGCCACAGGGGGTACAGAATATAACGAGCAGTACTTC	CATGGTEYNEQYF
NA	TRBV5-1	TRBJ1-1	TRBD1	TGCGCCAGCAGACTGTACAGGGGAGAAACTGAAGCTTTCTTT	CASRLYRGETEAFF
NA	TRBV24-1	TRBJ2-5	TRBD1	TGTGCCACCAGTGAGTCAGGGGGCCGAGAGACCCAGTACTTC	CATSESGGRETQYF
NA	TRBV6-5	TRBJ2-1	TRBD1	TGTGCCAGCACCCCGGGCAGGGGGTCCTACAATGAGCAGTTCTTC	CASTPGRGSYNEQFF
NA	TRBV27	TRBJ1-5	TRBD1	TGTGCCAGCAGCCCCACAGGGGGCAATCAGCCCCAGCATTTT	CASSPTGGNQPQHF
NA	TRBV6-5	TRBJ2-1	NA	TGTGCCAGCAGCAATTTCTACAATGAGCAGTTCTTC	CASSNFYNEQFF
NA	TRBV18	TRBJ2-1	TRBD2	TGTGCCAGCTCACCACCGGGACTAGCGGGAGGGCCCTTTAATGAGCAGTTCTTC	CASSPPGLAGGPFNEQFF
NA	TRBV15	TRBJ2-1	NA	TGTGCCACCAGCAGAGTCTCGGGGGATGAGCAGTTCTTC	CATSRVSGDEQFF
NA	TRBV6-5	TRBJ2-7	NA	TGTGCCAGCAGGTCGGACAGCTACGAGCAGTACTTC	CASRSDSYEQYF
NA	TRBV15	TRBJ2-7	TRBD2	TGTGCCACCAGCAGAGTGGGAGCGGGAGGGGGATACGAGCAGTACTTC	CATSRVGAGGGYEQYF
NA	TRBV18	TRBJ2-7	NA	TGTGCCAGCTCACTACAACCCTCTCGCTTGGACTCTGGTATCTACGAGCAGTACTTC	CASSLQPSRLDSGIYEQYF
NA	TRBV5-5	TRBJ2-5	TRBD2	TGTGCCAGCAGCTTGGGGGAGGGTTGGGTATCCCAGTACTTC	CASSLGEGWVSQYF
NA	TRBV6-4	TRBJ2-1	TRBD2	TGTGCCAGCAGTGACCCGTTGGGAGGGGAGCAGTTCTTC	CASSDPLGGEQFF
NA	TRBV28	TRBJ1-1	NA	TGTGCCAGCAGTTTAACACGAAGCACTGAAGCTTTCTTT	CASSLTRSTEAFF
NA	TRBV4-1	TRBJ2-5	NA	TGCGCCAGCAGCCAACTTGGGAGAAAAGAGACCCAGTACTTC	CASSQLGRKETQYF
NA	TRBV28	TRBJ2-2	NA	TGTGGGGCCCGGGGCACCGGGGAGCTGTTTTTT	CGARGTGELFF
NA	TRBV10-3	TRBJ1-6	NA	TGTGCCATCAGTGAGTCGTCGAATTCACCCCTCCACTTT	CAISESSNSPLHF
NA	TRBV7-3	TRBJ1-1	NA	TGTGCCAGCAGCTCACGGACAGCCAGGAACACTGAAGCTTTCTTT	CASSSRTARNTEAFF
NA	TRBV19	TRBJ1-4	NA	TGTGCCAGCAGGGTTAATGAAAAACTGTTTTTT	CASRVNEKLFF
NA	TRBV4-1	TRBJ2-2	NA	TGCGCCAGCAGCCGCCCCGGGGGCACCGGGGAGCTGTTTTTT	CASSRPGGTGELFF
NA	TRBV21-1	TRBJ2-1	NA	TGTGCCAGCAGCAAAGCAGAACAGACCCGCTCCTACAATGAGCAGTTCTTC	CASSKAEQTRSYNEQFF
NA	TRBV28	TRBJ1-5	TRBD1	TGTGCCAGCACCATAGGACAGGGGAATCAGCCCCAGCATTTT	CASTIGQGNQPQHF
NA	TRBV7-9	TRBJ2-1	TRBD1	TGTGCCAGCAGCCCACCCCCGGGACAGGGAAGTAGGAATGAGCAGTTCTTC	CASSPPPGQGSRNEQFF
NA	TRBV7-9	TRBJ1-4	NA	TGTGCCAGCAGCCGTTCTGGCGGTGAAAAACTGTTTTTT	CASSRSGGEKLFF
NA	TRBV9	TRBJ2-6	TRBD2	TGTGCCAGCAGCGTAGGAAGCGGGAGGTTATCTGGGGCCAACGTCCTGACTTTC	CASSVGSGRLSGANVLTF
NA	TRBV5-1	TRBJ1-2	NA	TGCGCCAGCAGCTCGACACTAGCTAACTATGGCTACACCTTC	CASSSTLANYGYTF
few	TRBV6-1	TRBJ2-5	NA	TGTGCCAGCAGTGAAGGGGCAGAAGAGACCCAGTACTTC	CASSEGAEETQYF
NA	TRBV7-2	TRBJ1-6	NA	TGTGCCAGCAGCCCGCAGGGCTATAATTCACCCCTCCACTTT	CASSPQGYNSPLHF
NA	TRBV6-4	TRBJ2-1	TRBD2	TGTGCCAGCAGTGCGACGGGGGGGGAACCGTACAATGAGCAGTTCTTC	CASSATGGEPYNEQFF
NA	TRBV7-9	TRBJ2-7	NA	TGTGCCAGCAGCCCGGGGGGCGGAACCTACGAGCAGTACTTC	CASSPGGGTYEQYF
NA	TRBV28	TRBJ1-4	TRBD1	TGTGCCAGCAGTAAAATGGACAGGGGAGGAGAAAAACTGTTTTTT	CASSKMDRGGEKLFF
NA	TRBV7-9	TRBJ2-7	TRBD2	TGTGCCAGCAGCCCCGGGACTAACGAGCAGTACTTC	CASSPGTNEQYF
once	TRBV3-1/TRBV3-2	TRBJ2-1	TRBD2	TGTGCCAGCAAAAAAGCGGGAGGGCCGGTAAATGAGCAGTTCTTC	CASKKAGGPVNEQFF
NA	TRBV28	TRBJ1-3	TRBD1	TGTGCCAGCAGTTTAAGGGACAGGGTGGCTGGAAACACCATATATTTT	CASSLRDRVAGNTIYF
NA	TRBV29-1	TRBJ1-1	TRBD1	TGCAGCGTTGACGGCACAGGGGGGAGGACTGAAGCTTTCTTT	CSVDGTGGRTEAFF
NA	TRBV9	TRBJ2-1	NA	TGTGCCAGCAGCGTAGTCGCGACTAGCAATGAGCAGTTCTTC	CASSVVATSNEQFF
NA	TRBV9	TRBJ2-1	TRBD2	TGTGCCAGCAGCGCCTTAGCGGGAGGCCACAATGAGCAGTTCTTC	CASSALAGGHNEQFF
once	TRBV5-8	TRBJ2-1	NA	TGTGCCAGCAGGGCCGGGACTTCCTCCTACAATGAGCAGTTCTTC	CASRAGTSSYNEQFF
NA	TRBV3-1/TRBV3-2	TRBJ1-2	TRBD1	TGTGCCAGCAGAGACAGGGGGCTGTTCTATGGCTACACCTTC	CASRDRGLFYGYTF
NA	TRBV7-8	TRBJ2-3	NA	TGTGCCAGCAGCTTAGCGAACCGACTAGTGGCAGATACGCAGTATTTT	CASSLANRLVADTQYF
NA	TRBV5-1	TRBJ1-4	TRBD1	TGCGCCAGCCAGGGACAGGGAGGAGAAAAACTGTTTTTT	CASQGQGGEKLFF
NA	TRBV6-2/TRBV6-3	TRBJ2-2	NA	TGTGCCAGCAGTTACCCCCTCTTGGTCGCGGGAAGGAACACCGGGGAGCTGTTTTTT	CASSYPLLVAGRNTGELFF
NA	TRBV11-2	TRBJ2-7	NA	TGTGCCAGCAGCTTAGAAGGCACAGGCGGTTCCTACGAGCAGTACTTC	CASSLEGTGGSYEQYF
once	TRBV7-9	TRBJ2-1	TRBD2	TGTGCCAGCATGAGAGGGCTAGCGGGGGCCAATGAGCAGTTCTTC	CASMRGLAGANEQFF
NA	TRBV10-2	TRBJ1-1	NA	TGCGCCAGCAGTCAGAACCCGAACACTGAAGCTTTCTTT	CASSQNPNTEAFF